This T cell receptor beta chain was profiled in a study of cytomegalovirus exposure and HLA in healthy donors. Study-wide results and limits: A later analysis linked a missense DCLRE1C variant to TCR beta V- and J-gene trimming. Three CMV-associated chains were confirmed in vitro to be specific for CMV antigens.

Amplification used 60 Vbeta primers and 13 Jbeta primers. Sequencing used immunoSEQ multiplex PCR; TCRdb keeps in-frame clones, though not all of them. The sample includes about 140,000 clones, 70% to 80% of them seen just once. This clone has just a few counts. The antigen remains unidentified. This sequence originates from a female donor in good health and CMV-seronegative. Source material: PBMCs.

The CDR3, as DNA: TGTGCCAGCCTCTCAGATCGGGGGACCCAGTACTTC. This codes for CASLSDRGTQYF. The chain employs TRBV2 and TRBJ2-5, with D perhaps TRBD2 (5 bases). The CDR3 has 12 amino acids. Trimming stripped 8 bases from V and 7 bases from J, with 14 bases between. Germline V gene lookup returns CDR1 SNHLY and CDR2 FYNNEI.